The rows below give T cell receptor beta chains drawn from one sample of a study of T cells in Graves' hyperthyroidism and ophthalmopathy. Using its own MiXCR run on the multiplex PCR reads, TCRdb lists one record per CDR3 protein. The table lists some 570,000 distinct CDR3 sequences, about a sixth of them singletons. Sequencing used blood. These receptors all stem from a woman younger than 35 with Graves' ophthalmopathy. Both conserved end residues are part of each CDR3. A D gene is named only where the DNA matches it firmly. Rows may omit the clone size; those that give it use once, few, many or a size class.

>TRBD1|TRBJ2-3|TRBV25-1|15|NA
CASRGTGGASDTQYF
TGTGCCAGCAGGGGGACAGGGGGCGCCTCAGATACGCAGTATTTT
>NA|TRBJ1-1|TRBV18|14|many
CASSPRRVDTEAFF
TGTGCCAGCTCACCCCGGCGGGTGGACACTGAAGCTTTCTTT
>NA|TRBJ2-7|TRBV6-2/TRBV6-3|12|NA
CASSYSQYEQYF
TGTGCCAGCAGTTACTCGCAATACGAGCAGTACTTC
>TRBD2|TRBJ2-3|TRBV6-2/TRBV6-3|19|many
CASTRKGPGLAVSTDTQYF
TGTGCCAGCACCCGTAAAGGACCGGGACTAGCGGTTAGCACAGATACGCAGTATTTT
>NA|TRBJ1-4|TRBV4-1|15|NA
CASSQQSPTNEKLFF
TGCGCCAGCAGCCAACAGTCGCCTACTAATGAAAAACTGTTTTTT
>TRBD1|TRBJ1-4|TRBV20-1|15|many
CSASDATGRNEKLFF
TGCAGTGCTAGCGATGCGACAGGGCGGAATGAAAAACTGTTTTTT
>NA|TRBJ1-1|TRBV7-9|17|few
CASSANYGKLMNTEAFF
TGTGCCAGCAGCGCCAATTACGGTAAACTTATGAACACTGAAGCTTTCTTT
>TRBD1|TRBJ1-1|TRBV20-1|14|many
CSSDRAGKNTEAFF
TGCAGCTCCGACAGGGCAGGGAAGAACACTGAAGCTTTCTTT
>TRBD2|TRBJ2-3|TRBV5-6|15|many
CASSLVGRDTDTQYF
TGTGCCAGCAGCTTGGTCGGGAGGGACACAGATACGCAGTATTTT
>NA|TRBJ2-3|TRBV9|15|many
CASSPGGSSTDTQYF
TGTGCCAGCAGCCCAGGGGGGAGCAGCACAGATACGCAGTATTTT
>NA|TRBJ2-7|TRBV29-1|11|NA
CSVEDNYEQYF
TGCAGCGTTGAAGACAACTACGAGCAGTACTTC
>TRBD2|TRBJ2-1|TRBV7-2|18|few
CASSSQTSPDSSYNEQFF
TGTGCCAGCAGCTCCCAGACTAGCCCCGACAGCTCCTACAATGAGCAGTTCTTC
>TRBD2|TRBJ2-3|TRBV24-1|17|many
CATSDPLAGASTDTQYF
TGTGCCACCAGTGATCCGCTAGCGGGAGCCAGCACAGATACGCAGTATTTT
>TRBD2|TRBJ2-4|TRBV5-4|14|NA
CASRPGGVKNIQYF
TGTGCCAGCAGGCCGGGGGGGGTCAAAAACATTCAGTACTTC
>NA|TRBJ2-5|TRBV6-2/TRBV6-3|17|many
CASSTGATLPLQETQYF
TGTGCCAGCAGTACCGGGGCAACGCTACCTCTGCAAGAGACCCAGTACTTC
>TRBD1|TRBJ2-2|TRBV9|17|NA
CASARTGIGGGTGELFF
TGTGCCAGCGCCCGGACCGGGATAGGGGGCGGCACCGGGGAGCTGTTTTTT
>TRBD1|TRBJ1-2|TRBV4-3|14|NA
CASSQEGQVYGYTF
TGCGCCAGCAGCCAAGAGGGACAGGTCTATGGCTACACCTTC
>NA|TRBJ1-1|TRBV19|14|few
CASASGARNTEAFF
TGTGCCAGCGCCTCGGGCGCCAGGAACACTGAAGCTTTCTTT
>TRBD1|TRBJ1-2|TRBV19|18|NA
CASSMGPGQTFGRDGYTF
TGTGCCAGTAGTATGGGGCCGGGACAGACGTTTGGGCGGGATGGCTACACCTTC
>TRBD2|TRBJ2-3|TRBV30|15|many
CAWSEGLAVTDTQYF
TGTGCCTGGAGTGAGGGACTAGCGGTCACAGATACGCAGTATTTT
>NA|TRBJ1-6|TRBV6-1|15|NA
CASSERTRNNSPLHF
TGTGCCAGCAGTGAACGTACAAGGAATAATTCACCCCTCCACTTT
>NA|TRBJ1-5|TRBV6-2/TRBV6-3|15|NA
CASSGAGAGNQPQHF
TGTGCCAGCAGTGGGGCGGGGGCTGGCAATCAGCCCCAGCATTTT
>TRBD2|TRBJ2-6|TRBV10-3|20|NA
CAISEVSSGRPLGGANVLTF
TGTGCCATCAGTGAAGTAAGTAGCGGGAGGCCCTTGGGTGGGGCCAACGTCCTGACTTTC
>TRBD1|TRBJ2-7|TRBV27|15|many
CASSFGTASSYEQYF
TGTGCCAGCAGTTTTGGGACAGCCAGCTCCTACGAGCAGTACTTC
>NA|TRBJ1-5|TRBV28|15|few
CASSFRVRPNQPQHF
TGTGCCAGCAGTTTCCGAGTGCGACCGAATCAGCCCCAGCATTTT
>NA|TRBJ1-2|TRBV20-1|12|few
CSAEDSNYGYTF
TGCAGTGCCGAGGACTCTAACTATGGCTACACCTTC